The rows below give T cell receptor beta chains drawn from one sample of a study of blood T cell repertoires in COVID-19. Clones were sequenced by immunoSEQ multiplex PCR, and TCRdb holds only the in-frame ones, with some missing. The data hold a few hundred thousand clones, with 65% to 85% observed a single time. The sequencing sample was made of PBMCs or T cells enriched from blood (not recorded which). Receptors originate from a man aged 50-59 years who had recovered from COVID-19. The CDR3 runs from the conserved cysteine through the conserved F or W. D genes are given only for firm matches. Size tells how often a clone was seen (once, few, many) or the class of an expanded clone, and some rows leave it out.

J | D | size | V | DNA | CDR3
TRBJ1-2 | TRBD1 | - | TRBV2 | TGTGCCAGCAGTGTGACAGGGGATTATGGCTACACCTTC | CASSVTGDYGYTF
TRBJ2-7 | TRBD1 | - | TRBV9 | TGTGCCAGTGGGACAGGGGGCGACAAGCAGTACTTC | CASGTGGDKQYF
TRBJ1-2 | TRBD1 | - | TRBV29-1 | TGCAGCGTTGAAGTGAACAGGGGGCATGGTGGCTACACCTTC | CSVEVNRGHGGYTF
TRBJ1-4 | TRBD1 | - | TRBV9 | TGTGCCAGCAGCGTAGGACAGGGGAATGAAAAACTGTTTTTT | CASSVGQGNEKLFF
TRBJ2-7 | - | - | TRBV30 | TGTGCCTGGAGTGTAACGGGGGTAAACGAGCAGTACTTC | CAWSVTGVNEQYF
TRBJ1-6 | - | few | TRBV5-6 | TGTGCCAGCAGCTTGGCCGGAGGGGAGGGGCGGGATAATTCACCCCTCCACTTT | CASSLAGGEGRDNSPLHF
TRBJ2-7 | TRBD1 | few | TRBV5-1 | TGCGCCAGCAGCTTGGCGGGACAGGGTATGTACGAGCAGTACTTC | CASSLAGQGMYEQYF
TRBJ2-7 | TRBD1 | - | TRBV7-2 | TGTGCCAGCAGCCAGGGGGTGGGCCCCTCCTACGAGCAGTACTTC | CASSQGVGPSYEQYF
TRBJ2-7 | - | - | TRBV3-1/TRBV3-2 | TGTGCCAGCAGCAAGCGTCTAGCGAGCTACGAGCAGTACTTC | CASSKRLASYEQYF
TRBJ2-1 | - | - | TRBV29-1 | TGCAGCGTTCAAAATGCGGGACAGCAGTTCTTC | CSVQNAGQQFF
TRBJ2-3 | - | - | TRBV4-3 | TGCGCCAGCAGCCACCGGTTTGGCACAGATACGCAGTATTTT | CASSHRFGTDTQYF
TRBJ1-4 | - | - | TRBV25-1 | TGTGCCAGCAGTGAACTAAGGGGTGGTGATGAAAAACTGTTTTTT | CASSELRGGDEKLFF